One and the same sample provided the 23 T cell receptor beta chains below, sequenced in a study of shared clonotypes between healthy human individuals. Using immunoSEQ multiplex PCR, the repertoire was profiled, and TCRdb retains in-frame clones only, with some absent. Counted here are about 510,000 clones, around 79% occurring once; the ten biggest clones make up around 12%. Sequenced sample: PBMCs. These receptors all come from a middle-aged woman in good health. Some clones in this sample may be carry-over from other donors' samples.

This clone has a handful of counts. The rearrangement joins TRBV7-8 to TRBJ2-7; 7 bases are a match to TRBD1. CDR3 length: 13 residues. With V trimmed by 5 bases and J by 4 bases, 5 bases remained unmatched. CDR1 is SGHVS and CDR2 is FQNEAQ in the germline V gene. In DNA, the CDR3 is TGTGCCAGCAGCCCCGGGACAGTTTACGAGCAGTACTTC. Amino acid sequence: CASSPGTVYEQYF.

The V gene is TRBV18, the J gene TRBJ2-7; possibly TRBD1 or TRBD2 for D (5 bases each). The CDR3 extends over 14 amino acids. CDR1 and CDR2 (germline): KGHSH, LQKENI. Trimming took off 1 base at V and 1 base at J, with 8 bases between the two ends. CDR3 in DNA: TGTGCCAGCTCACCACGGGACGGGTCCTACGAGCAGTACTTC. It specifies CASSPRDGSYEQYF.

This rearrangement joins TRBV6-4 to TRBJ2-7; D tentatively fits TRBD1 or TRBD2 (5 bases each). Germline V gives CDR1 MRHNA, CDR2 SNTAGT. The V gene lost 5 bases and the J gene lost 0 bases, with 11 bases spanning the gap. The CDR3 is made up of 14 amino acids. Here the CDR3 reads CASSSRAGSYEQYF. CDR3 nucleotide sequence: TGTGCCAGCAGTTCCAGGGCGGGCTCCTACGAGCAGTACTTC.

The chain carries TRBV7-9 and TRBJ2-2, with 12 bases that match TRBD2. J was trimmed by 0 bases and V by 2 bases; bases with no gene match: 4. Germline V CDR1 and CDR2: SEHNR, FQNEAQ (reference sequence). This CDR3 contains 18 residues. The CDR3 sequence is CASSLLAGGFANTGELFF. DNA for the CDR3: TGTGCCAGCAGCTTACTAGCGGGAGGGTTCGCGAACACCGGGGAGCTGTTTTTT.

The chain carries TRBV13 and TRBJ1-2; 8 bases are a match to TRBD1. Germline values: CDR1 PRHDT, CDR2 FYEKMQ (reference sequence). Losses at the gene ends were 6 bases for V and 8 bases for J; bases not matched to a gene: 8. This CDR3 has 13 residues. CDR3 sequence: CASRPPGQAGYTF. As DNA, the CDR3 is TGTGCCAGCAGACCTCCGGGACAGGCAGGCTACACCTTC.

The rearrangement joins TRBV4-3 to TRBJ2-7; the match to TRBD1 covers 7 bases. Trimming at V came to 4 bases and at J to 4 bases, leaving 4 bases not matched to a gene. The CDR3 runs to 13 residues. Germline CDR1 is LGHNA and CDR2 is YSLEER. The CDR3 region has the DNA TGCGCCAGCAGCCCCAGACAGGGTTACGAGCAGTACTTC. Its protein is CASSPRQGYEQYF.

The chain carries TRBV18 and TRBJ1-2; TRBD1 matches 10 bases. The CDR3 is made up of 14 amino acids. The J segment lost 7 bases and the V segment lost 6 bases, leaving 8 bases of the junction unmatched. Looked up from germline, CDR1 is KGHSH and CDR2 is LQKENI. The CDR3 DNA reads TGTGCCAGCTCCGACAGGGGGCTCTTTCCTGGCTACACCTTC. Its protein is CASSDRGLFPGYTF.

This sequence joins TRBV19 and TRBJ2-7; weak D call: TRBD1 (6 bases). The CDR3 contains 20 residues. V gave up 4 bases and J gave up 0 bases, with 28 bases separating them. Germline CDR1 and CDR2: LNHDA and SQIVND (reference sequence). As DNA, the CDR3 is TGTGCCAGTAGTAGCCGCCTACTGGGACAACTCCCTGGGAGCTCCTACGAGCAGTACTTC. This gives the protein CASSSRLLGQLPGSSYEQYF.

This rearrangement joins TRBV19 to TRBJ2-7; the D is unclear. With 6 bases removed from V and 6 bases from J, the gap between germline ends came to 12 bases. Germline V lookup: CDR1 LNHDA, CDR2 SQIVND (reference sequence). The CDR3 extends over 12 amino acids. The CDR3 is CASRSLWGEQYF. The CDR3 nucleotides are TGTGCCAGTAGGTCCCTCTGGGGCGAGCAGTACTTC.

The chain couples TRBV29-1 to TRBJ2-5, with 8 bases identical to TRBD1. The junction had 8 bases not matched to a gene; V was cut back by 7 bases and J by 4 bases. The CDR3 loop spans 13 amino acids. Looked up from germline, CDR1 is SQVTM and CDR2 is ANQGSEA. CDR3 protein: CSAMTGVPETQYF. CDR3 DNA: TGCAGCGCCATGACAGGGGTCCCAGAGACCCAGTACTTC.

The rearrangement uses TRBV5-1 and TRBJ2-5; 10 nucleotides line up with TRBD2. This CDR3 has 16 residues. Germline assignment: CDR1 SGHRS and CDR2 YFSETQ. The junction had 10 bases not matched to a gene; V was cut back by 3 bases and J by 5 bases. The CDR3 DNA sequence: TGCGCCAGCAGCTCCCAAGCTCTAGCGGGAGCGGAGACCCAGTACTTC. It yields the protein CASSSQALAGAETQYF.

The V call is TRBV5-1, the J call TRBJ2-2; 7 nucleotides agree with TRBD1. V lost 7 bases and J lost 5; bases outside the gene matches: 8. This CDR3 spans 14 amino acids. CDR1 SGHRS and CDR2 YFSETQ come from the germline V gene. CDR3 nucleotide sequence: TGCGCCAGCGGGACAGTATCCGAGACCGGGGAGCTGTTTTTT. This sequence encodes CASGTVSETGELFF.

The chain is built from TRBV6-5 and TRBJ2-7; D is unresolved. Trimming cost V 7 bases and J 7 bases, with 17 bases left between them. Germline loops: CDR1 MNHEY, CDR2 SVGAGI. The CDR3 consists of 13 residues. In nucleotides, the CDR3 is TGTGCCAGCACCCCCTCGAGAGGTGGAGAGCAGTACTTC. This sequence encodes CASTPSRGGEQYF.

The chain has TRBV4-1 and TRBJ1-4, with D possibly being TRBD1 (6 bases). Germline loops: CDR1 MGHRA, CDR2 YSYEKL. V was shortened by 6 bases and J by 4 bases, with 12 bases between the two germline ends. The CDR3 is 14 amino acids. This chain's CDR3 is CASSWTALNEKLFF. The CDR3 DNA sequence: TGCGCCAGCAGTTGGACAGCACTTAATGAAAAACTGTTTTTT.

This clone showed up many times. The rearrangement uses TRBV7-9 and TRBJ2-7; 11 nucleotides line up with TRBD2. Looked up from germline, CDR1 is SEHNR and CDR2 is FQNEAQ (reference sequence). V was clipped by 8 bases and J by 4 bases; unmatched bases: 7. This CDR3 region has 14 residues. The CDR3, as DNA: TGTGCCAGCGGCCCGGGACTAGCGGAATACGAGCAGTACTTC. It is translated as CASGPGLAEYEQYF.

This chain joins TRBV7-2 and TRBJ2-2; D is perhaps TRBD2 (6 bases). V gave up 5 bases and J gave up 5 bases, with 15 bases separating them. Germline lookup yields CDR1 SGHTA and CDR2 FQGNSA. The CDR3 covers 15 residues. The CDR3 protein is CASSPMLAATGELFF. In nucleotides, the CDR3 is TGTGCCAGCAGCCCGATGTTAGCGGCTACCGGGGAGCTGTTTTTT.

The chain has TRBV2 and TRBJ2-5; unclear D gene. Trimming took 4 bases from V and 0 from J, leaving 6 bases between them. CDR1 is SNHLY and CDR2 is FYNNEI in the germline V gene. CDR3 length equals 13 residues. CDR3 sequence (DNA): TGTGCCAGCAGTGTCGGTTACCAAGAGACCCAGTACTTC. Translated: CASSVGYQETQYF.

The V and J genes are TRBV19 and TRBJ2-1, with 8 positions matching TRBD2. The CDR3 length is 15 residues. Trimming cost V 6 bases and J 5 bases; bases outside gene matches: 9. The germline gives CDR1 LNHDA, CDR2 SQIVND (reference sequence). In DNA, the CDR3 is TGTGCCAGTAGGGGGTGGGTAGCGGGAAACAATGAGCAGTTCTTC. Protein product: CASRGWVAGNNEQFF. The whole variable domain, filled in from reference TRBV19 and TRBJ2-1, reads DGGITQSPKYLFRKEGQNVTLSCEQNLNHDAMYWYRQDPGQGLRLIYYSQIVNDFQKGDIAEGYSVSREKKESFPLTVTSAQKNPTAFYLCASRGWVAGNNEQFFGPGTRLTVL.

The gene calls are TRBV10-3 and TRBJ2-2; 12 bases are a match to TRBD1. Trimming took 5 bases from V and 6 from J; bases not matched to a gene: 10. Germline loops: CDR1 ENHRY, CDR2 SYGVKD. The length of the CDR3 is 17 residues. CDR3 sequence: CAISLNRGTGGSGELFF. CDR3 coding DNA: TGTGCCATCAGTCTAAACCGCGGGACAGGGGGCTCCGGGGAGCTGTTTTTT.

The chain carries TRBV7-9 and TRBJ2-7; D perhaps matches TRBD2 (6 bases). Trimming cost V 4 bases and J 3 bases, with 16 bases left between them. Germline loops: CDR1 SEHNR, CDR2 FQNEAQ (reference sequence). This CDR3 is built from 15 residues. CDR3 sequence: CASSSTGRGYYEQYF. Here the CDR3 DNA reads TGTGCCAGCAGCTCAACTGGACGGGGGTACTACGAGCAGTACTTC.

The chain has TRBV19 and TRBJ2-1; perhaps D is TRBD1 or TRBD2 (5 bases each). V dropped 2 bases and J dropped 6 bases, with 20 bases sitting between them. Germline lookup yields CDR1 LNHDA and CDR2 SQIVND (reference sequence). CDR3 length: 17 amino acids. The CDR3 here is CASSIFSGPLFINEQFF. Here the CDR3 DNA reads TGTGCCAGTAGTATATTCTCGGGACCCCTTTTTATCAATGAGCAGTTCTTC.

The chain is built from TRBV5-4 and TRBJ2-2; TRBD2 agrees at 9 bases. The CDR3 runs to 18 residues. V shed 1 base and J 7 bases; nucleotides not matched to a gene: 14. CDR1 and CDR2 from the germline V gene are SGHNT and YYREEE (reference sequence). The DNA of the CDR3 is TGTGCCAGCAGCTTGCCGGGCACCGGCGGGAGGGCTATCGGGGAGCTGTTTTTT. Protein: CASSLPGTGGRAIGELFF.

This clone was found a few times. This chain links TRBV10-3 with TRBJ2-7; 14 bases are a match to TRBD2. In germline, CDR1 is ENHRY, CDR2 SYGVKD. The CDR3 runs to 14 residues. Losses at the gene ends were 7 bases for V and 9 bases for J; bases not matched to a gene: 8. CDR3 residues: CAIKTGLAGVGQYF. CDR3 sequence (DNA): TGTGCCATCAAGACGGGACTAGCGGGAGTCGGGCAGTACTTC.